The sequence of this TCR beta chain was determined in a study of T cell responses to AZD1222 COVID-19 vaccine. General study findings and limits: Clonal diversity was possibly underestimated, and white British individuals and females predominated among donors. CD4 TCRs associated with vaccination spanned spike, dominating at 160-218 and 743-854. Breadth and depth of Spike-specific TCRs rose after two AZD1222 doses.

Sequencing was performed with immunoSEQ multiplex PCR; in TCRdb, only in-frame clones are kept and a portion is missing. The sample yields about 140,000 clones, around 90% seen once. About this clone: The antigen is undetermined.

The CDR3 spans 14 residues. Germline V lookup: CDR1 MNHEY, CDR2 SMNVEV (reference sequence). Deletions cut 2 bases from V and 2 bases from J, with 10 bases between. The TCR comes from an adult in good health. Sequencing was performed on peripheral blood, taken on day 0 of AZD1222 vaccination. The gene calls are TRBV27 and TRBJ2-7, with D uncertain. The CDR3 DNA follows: TGTGCCAGCAGTTTACATCTCAGAACCTACGAGCAGTACTTC. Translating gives CASSLHLRTYEQYF.